This TCR beta chain was identified in a study of vaccination effects on CD4 cells after COVID-19. CDR1 is DFQATT and CDR2 is SNEGSKA in the germline V gene (reference sequence). The V end lost 3 bases, the J end lost 6 bases, and 12 bases lay between the germline ends. The CDR3 runs to 13 residues. Clones were read by immunoSEQ multiplex PCR, and TCRdb kept only the in-frame ones, dropping some. The sample carries under 85,000 clones, around four fifths recorded once. Antigen-specific CD4+ T cells expanded by the ViraFEST assay with viral peptide pools were then sequenced. After about 10 days in culture, the CD4+ T cells were isolated. Note on this clone: Its antigen is unknown.

The sample was CD4+ T cells from PBMCs cultured with HCoV-229E spike peptides, taken before COVID-19 vaccination. This sequence was found in a human donor who received a COVID-19 vaccine. The rearrangement joins TRBV20-1 to TRBJ1-3, with D possibly TRBD1 on 6 matching bases. The CDR3 protein is CSASQQGLNTIYF. CDR3 sequence (DNA): TGCAGTGCTAGTCAGCAGGGGCTAAACACCATATATTTT.